These T cell receptor beta chains were read from a single sample in a study of cytomegalovirus exposure and HLA in healthy donors. Profiled with immunoSEQ multiplex PCR; TCRdb holds only in-frame clones, not every one. The sample lists some 160,000 clones, over 75% occurring once. Sample: PBMCs. These receptor sequences come from a man in his 60s in good health and CMV-seronegative. Each CDR3 is given with its conserved first and last residue. A D gene is named only where the DNA matches it firmly. Rows give clone size only sometimes, using once, few, many, or a class for an expanded clone.

clone_size	j_call	d_call	v_call	cdr3_aa	cdr3_nt
NA	TRBJ2-3	TRBD2	TRBV13	CASSLYVRTSGRAGLPDTQYF	TGTGCCAGCAGCTTATATGTCCGGACTAGCGGGAGGGCCGGGCTGCCAGATACGCAGTATTTT
NA	TRBJ1-5	NA	TRBV28	CASRRTQRRWPQHF	TGTGCCAGCAGAAGGACACAGAGGAGATGGCCCCAGCATTTT
NA	TRBJ2-7	NA	TRBV11-2	CASSLQGTGRLYEQYF	TGTGCCAGCAGCTTACAGGGAACAGGGCGCCTCTACGAGCAGTACTTC
NA	TRBJ2-3	TRBD2	TRBV29-1	CSVVGTSGSTDTQYF	TGCAGCGTTGTGGGGACTAGCGGCTCAACAGATACGCAGTATTTT
NA	TRBJ2-7	TRBD2	TRBV10-3	CAISDTSGGTYEQYF	TGTGCCATCAGTGACACTAGCGGGGGCACCTACGAGCAGTACTTC
once	TRBJ1-2	NA	TRBV29-1	CSVEARDYGYTF	TGCAGCGTTGAGGCCAGGGACTATGGCTACACCTTC
NA	TRBJ2-2	NA	TRBV7-9	CASSLYQGIGELFF	TGTGCCAGCAGCTTATACCAGGGAATCGGGGAGCTGTTTTTT
few	TRBJ2-1	TRBD1	TRBV6-4	CASSAWTGDNEQFF	TGTGCCAGCAGTGCCTGGACAGGGGACAATGAGCAGTTCTTC
NA	TRBJ2-7	NA	TRBV5-1	CASSLAGQGSIYEQYF	TGCGCCAGCAGCTTGGCGGGGCAGGGGAGTATCTACGAGCAGTACTTC
NA	TRBJ2-5	TRBD1	TRBV27	CASRPTGGETQYF	TGTGCCAGCAGACCTACAGGGGGAGAGACCCAGTACTTC
NA	TRBJ2-2	NA	TRBV19	CASSIKQGFSGELFF	TGTGCCAGTAGTATAAAACAGGGATTCAGCGGGGAGCTGTTTTTT
once	TRBJ1-1	TRBD1	TRBV5-6	CASSLTGAGDTEAFF	TGTGCCAGCAGCCTGACAGGGGCGGGGGACACTGAAGCTTTCTTT
NA	TRBJ2-1	TRBD2	TRBV6-4	CASSASAGGSDEQFF	TGTGCCAGCAGCGCCTCAGCGGGAGGGAGCGATGAGCAGTTCTTC
NA	TRBJ2-6	NA	TRBV5-1	CASSLRQSSGANVLTF	TGCGCCAGCAGCTTACGACAGAGCTCTGGGGCCAACGTCCTGACTTTC
NA	TRBJ2-7	NA	TRBV10-3	CAISEQGLDQYEQYF	TGTGCCATCAGTGAGCAGGGACTTGATCAATACGAGCAGTACTTC
NA	TRBJ1-2	NA	TRBV6-1	CASSGLGGPYGYTF	TGTGCCAGCAGTGGCCTAGGTGGTCCCTATGGCTACACCTTC
NA	TRBJ2-7	NA	TRBV9	CASSVGKTSYEQYF	TGTGCCAGCAGCGTAGGAAAGACTTCCTACGAGCAGTACTTC
NA	TRBJ2-3	TRBD2	TRBV27	CASRPITWGLAGPTDTQYF	TGTGCCAGCAGACCTATTACTTGGGGACTAGCGGGTCCCACAGATACGCAGTATTTT
few	TRBJ2-5	TRBD2	TRBV28	CASSIAGGETQYF	TGTGCCAGCAGCATAGCGGGAGGTGAGACCCAGTACTTC
few	TRBJ2-7	NA	TRBV28	CASSLTGIYEQYF	TGTGCCAGCAGCCTAACAGGGATCTACGAGCAGTACTTC
once	TRBJ1-2	NA	TRBV30	CAWNRAEGYGYPF	TGTGCCTGGAACAGGGCCGAGGGCTATGGCTACCCCTTC
NA	TRBJ2-3	TRBD2	TRBV28	CASTGTPGLAMADTQYF	TGTGCCAGCACCGGGACCCCCGGACTAGCAATGGCAGATACGCAGTATTTT
NA	TRBJ2-7	NA	TRBV6-1	CASRGSYEQYF	TGTGCCAGCCGGGGGTCTTACGAGCAGTACTTC
few	TRBJ2-7	NA	TRBV7-6	CASSLVGDPFEQYF	TGTGCCAGCAGCTTAGTAGGGGATCCCTTCGAGCAGTACTTC
once	TRBJ1-2	NA	TRBV19	CASSMREHGYTF	TGTGCCAGTAGTATGCGGGAACATGGCTACACCTTC
NA	TRBJ1-5	TRBD1	TRBV10-3	CAITTGEGQPQHF	TGTGCCATCACGACAGGGGAAGGTCAGCCCCAGCATTTT
NA	TRBJ1-5	NA	TRBV14	CASSLPGYNQPQHF	TGTGCCAGCAGCCTTCCGGGTTACAATCAGCCCCAGCATTTT
NA	TRBJ1-2	NA	TRBV27	CASSSAAFYGYTF	TGTGCCAGCAGTTCGGCGGCGTTCTATGGCTACACCTTC
NA	TRBJ2-1	NA	TRBV6-1	CASSEVTEQFF	TGTGCCAGCAGTGAAGTGACAGAGCAGTTCTTC
NA	TRBJ2-1	NA	TRBV5-1	CASSLISASYNEQFF	TGCGCCAGCAGCTTGATTAGCGCCTCCTACAATGAGCAGTTCTTC